This T cell receptor beta chain was recorded in a study of cytomegalovirus exposure and HLA in healthy donors (dated by TCRdb to about 2017). Regarding the study in general: According to an earlier analysis of 587 of the donors, some 180 million T cells yielded 120 million or so unique TCR beta sequences and approximately 280 Gb of sequence data. An early release that covered 640 HLA-typed donors contained around 330 gigabases of sequencing data and 75 million to 100 million unique TCR sequences. Of the approximately 400 genotyped donors, roughly 80% fell in the genetic ancestry cluster associated with self-reported Caucasian donors. The aim of the study was to test whether cataloging public T cell receptors could identify signatures of past pathogen exposure. The T cell repertoires of 666 subjects were profiled by immunosequencing and related to cytomegalovirus serostatus. In addition to the first cohort of 666 subjects, a separate validation cohort of under 150 different subjects was used. To predict cytomegalovirus infection status, the study combined high-throughput TCR immunosequencing, statistical association of individual TCRs with disease status, and machine learning. A later analysis re-examined previously published TCR beta repertoires from around 670 donors and added high-resolution HLA genotyping to investigate patterns of TCR occurrence. In the later analysis, no new phenotypic data were used to find candidate immune exposures; instead, reliance was placed on TCR beta sequences and their occurrence across donors. In an earlier analysis of 587 of the donors, high-throughput TCR beta sequencing was used to judge whether each TCR beta V gene segment behaved as functional or pseudogenic. Donor age, sex, ethnicity and CMV serostatus were compiled alongside the repertoire data. In a later genetic analysis, genome-wide SNP genotypes for about three fifths of the roughly 670 donors were used, and that subset was treated as a discovery cohort. Every repertoire in the discovery cohort had been generated on one and the same sequencing platform. HLA typing covered class I and class II loci at four-digit resolution. Typing coverage varied by locus: roughly 629-640 donors for A, B, C, DRB1 and DQB1; more than 500 for DQA1; more than 600 for DPA1; roughly 470 for DPB1. About five DR-DQ haplotypes were treated as single units for association and clustering because of strong linkage in the cohort. Across some 400 genotyped donors of the cohort, an average of about 240,000 unique TCR beta nucleotide sequences per donor were sequenced, and 15% to 20% of those sequences were non-productive. What the work shows at the level of the full study, not this receptor alone: In an earlier analysis of some 500 of the donors, most TCR beta V segments were observed in productive rearrangements about 87% or about 30% of the time, broadly matching IMGT annotations. The 87-base-pair reads could not distinguish some IMGT-functional V segments, including TRBV6-2 and TRBV6-3, so those segments were excluded. Only TCR beta chains were sequenced in this cohort, and the absence of alpha or paired-chain data limited detectable features. In a later analysis, several top co-occurrence clusters were reported to appear linked to parvovirus B19, influenza, CMV and Epstein-Barr virus. In a later genetic analysis, a missense DCLRE1C variant was associated with V-gene and J-gene trimming of TCR beta chains, and the association was replicated in an independent cohort. Cytomegalovirus status was reported to be diagnosed by the classifier with high specificity and sensitivity in both the original and validation cohorts. When HLA alleles, especially DR and DQ, strongly co-occurred, TCR associations were difficult to assign to individual alleles. In a later analysis, HLA-associated TCR beta chains showed more clonal expansion and lower generation probabilities than non-associated chains that were equally common. The authors suggested that the approach could potentially be generalized to other disease states and immunological phenotypes. A later analysis found that TCR association rates varied across HLA loci, with DRB1 alleles showing the most associated TCRs and HLA-C alleles the fewest. A later analysis associated 17,000 or so TCR beta sequences with specific HLA alleles at a false discovery rate of 0.05. In vitro tests confirmed that a few of the cytomegalovirus-associated TCR beta chains recognize cytomegalovirus antigens. Compared with the roughly 670-donor mean, donors in an Asian-associated ancestry cluster had fewer N-insertions in productive TCRs, according to a later genetic analysis. A cluster of highly shared sequence variants was judged likely to be a technical artifact of the sequencing pipeline. According to a later analysis, most CMV-associated TCR beta chains appeared to be HLA-restricted, and the HLA associations seemed to be driven largely by CMV exposure. Linkage disequilibrium might explain the correlated functional status among segregating V segments, but an unknown experimental factor could not be ruled out. About 15 rarely observed V segments, including chromosome 9 orphons, were excluded from the earlier analysis of 550 to 700 of the donors because counts were too low. Immune exposure information for the cohort was limited to CMV serostatus. Across donors, most TCR sequences were observed very rarely, whereas some public TCRs were present in many individuals. Because HLA typing was missing for some donors at each locus, association tests included only the typed subset. Sequencing depth was assumed to be roughly uniform across donors in the presence/absence analyses, though that assumption may not hold. A further reported finding was that TCR beta sequences accurately predicted the HLA-A and HLA-B alleles for most subjects in the first cohort. The study gave a list of about 170 TCR beta chains associated with cytomegalovirus.

For CDR1 and CDR2, the germline V gene lists SGHRS and YFSETQ. Trimming removed 4 bases from V and 4 bases from J; the gene matches leave 3 bases unexplained. Including the terminal cysteine and phenylalanine, the CDR3 comprises 14 residues. Of all the DNA, just the CDR3 is kept, 42 bases in frame from base 1. The library came from the immunoSEQ multiplex PCR assay. For the multiplex PCR, a mixture combining 60 forward primers for TCR Vbeta segments and 13 reverse primers for TCR Jbeta segments was used. The CDR3 region of rearranged TCR beta genes was amplified from genomic DNA by a multiplex PCR assay. On the Illumina HiSeq System, the amplified TCR beta libraries were sequenced as 87-base-pair reads. In the paper's pipeline: A later analysis tallied 75 million to 95 million unique TCR beta chains across the 700 or so repertoires, and around 12 million of those chains were shared by two or more donors. Raw reads were error-corrected and collapsed into unique sequences by a nearest-neighbor algorithm in which closely related sequences were merged to remove PCR and sequencing errors. V, D and J gene segments were assigned by aligning CDR3 sequences to IMGT reference sequences. Each retained sequence needed at least a six-nucleotide match to both a V gene segment and a J gene segment. Rearrangements were called productive when the CDR3 lacked stop codons and stayed in frame with V and J; all others were non-productive. Following IMGT convention, CDR3 was defined as the stretch from the second conserved V-encoded cysteine up to the conserved J-encoded phenylalanine. The earlier analysis of about 590 of the donors excluded sequences that lacked an unambiguous match to a single V gene segment. An earlier analysis of a few hundred of the donors called V segments functional above 56.7% productive rearrangements and segregating when the between-donor standard deviation exceeded 5%. To diagnose cytomegalovirus status from the catalog of TCR beta chain sequences, a statistical classification framework was built. In a later analysis, TCR nucleotide sequences were compared against IMGT/GENE-DB human TR gene sequences so that V and J genes could be assigned. A later analysis assigned CDR3 sequences and most-parsimonious VDJ recombination scenarios with the TCRdist pipeline. In a later analysis, each TCR beta chain was defined by its CDR3 amino acid sequence together with its V-gene family, and reads lacking a unique V-gene family were excluded. A later analysis removed over 500 highly shared, low-generation-probability nucleotide sequences to deal with suspected cross-contamination and a sequencing artifact. In a later analysis, a clonal expansion index was calculated for each public chain from normalized within-repertoire ranks of inferred template counts. In a later analysis, generation probabilities were computed with a VDJ recombination model fitted to out-of-frame rearrangements, and the resulting probabilities were checked against IGoR. In a later analysis, TCR-TCR, TCR-HLA and TCR-CMV co-occurrence was scored with hypergeometric tests, and a repertoire-size bias correction was applied to TCR pairs. False discovery rates were estimated in a later analysis by permuting HLA or CMV assignments 20 times. A later analysis grouped co-occurring TCRs with DBSCAN, adding TCRdist sequence similarity when clustering within HLA-allele-positive subsets. For co-occurrence clustering, repertoires with fewer than 30,000 or more than 120,000 public chains were excluded, along with five or six repertoires with anomalous nucleotide sharing. Not all clones reach the TCRdb copy of this immuneACCESS table, which keeps in-frame sequences only. Checked studies attribute under half of the gap to unresolved V genes and leave the rest unexplained. For V, J and clone size, that table is used; D and trimming come from the DNA. This sample lists some 120,000 clones; roughly 80% were detected once. Together, the top ten hold less than 3% of the sample.

Turning to this clone: The antigen it binds to is not known. The sample holds no much larger clone one base away, and base qualities are not on file.

In total, 666 healthy bone marrow donors made up the cohort. At the time of sampling, all cohort members were nominally healthy, though unrecorded immune exposures were likely present. The donor tested CMV seronegative, placing the donor among the 300 to 400 seronegative members of the cohort. A peripheral blood sample was provided by each donor, and peripheral blood mononuclear cells were used for TCR beta sequencing. Genomic DNA extraction from the blood cell samples was performed with the Qiagen DNeasy Blood Extraction Kit. The chain links TRBV5-1 with TRBJ2-3; 10 nucleotides in the junction match TRBD2. This TCR derives from a female donor in good health and CMV-seronegative. Specimen: PBMCs. At the DNA level, the sequence is TGCGCCAGCAGCAAACTAGCGGGGTCAGATACGCAGTATTTT. Translation gives CASSKLAGSDTQYF.